This paragraph covers one T cell receptor beta chain sequence. Antigen: not known. This CDR3 spans 17 amino acids. V trimming: 1 base; J trimming: 0 bases; junction bases outside the gene matches: 6. Germline V gives CDR1 MGHDK, CDR2 SYGVNS. This specimen belongs to a study of graft-versus-host responses after intestinal transplantation. Study summary: Every one of the recipients received anti-thymocyte globulin induction and afterwards took tacrolimus and steroids for roughly 3 years. The study's findings and limits: Ileal or blood samples showed some GvH clones first, and such clones were also found in recipient marrow. Peak circulating GvH clone levels were associated with early post-transplant HvG declines. High graft-versus-host to host-versus-graft clonal ratios were seen in allografts of patients with graft-donor T cell macrochimerism.

Measured with immunoSEQ multiplex PCR; TCRdb has only the in-frame clones, and not every one. The sample holds 80,000 to 90,000 clones, 85% to 90% seen once. The starting material was unstimulated CD4+ T cells sorted from spleen or lymph node cells, obtained before intestinal transplant. The chain combines TRBV25-1 with TRBJ1-3, with TRBD1 matching over 7 bases. This sequence originates from a human donor who received an intestinal transplant. In DNA form, the CDR3 reads TGTGCCAGCAGTGAATTCGGACAGGCGAGCTCTGGAAACACCATATATTTT. Amino acids: CASSEFGQASSGNTIYF. Using reference TRBV25-1 and TRBJ1-3 for the parts outside the CDR3, the full variable domain is EADIYQTPRYLVIGTGKKITLECSQTMGHDKMYWYQQDPGMELHLIHYSYGVNSTEKGDLSSESTVSRIRTEHFPLTLESARPSHTSQYLCASSEFGQASSGNTIYFGEGSWLTVV.